The TCR beta chain under discussion was sequenced for a study of graft-versus-host responses after intestinal transplantation. The V end was cut by 2 bases, the J end by 0 bases, with 9 bases between. Germline CDR1 reads SGHTS; CDR2 reads YDEGEE. This CDR3 comprises 15 residues. Overall study results and limits: GvH clones were found in recipient marrow; some appeared first in ileum or blood. Some patients had graft-donor T cell macrochimerism, and their allografts showed high graft-versus-host to host-versus-graft clonal ratios.

Regarding this clone: What it binds is not known.

Using immunoSEQ multiplex PCR, the repertoire was profiled, and TCRdb retains in-frame clones only, with some absent. The table records about 130,000 clones, more than 90% of them present only once. The chain links TRBV5-8 to TRBJ1-5; D call uncertain. The material sequenced was unstimulated CD4+ T cells sorted from spleen or lymph node cells, taken before intestinal transplant. This TCR was recovered from a human donor who received an intestinal transplant. The CDR3 sequence is CASSFGRYSNQPQHF. The CDR3 DNA is TGTGCCAGCAGCTTCGGGAGATATAGCAATCAGCCCCAGCATTTT. Together with reference TRBV5-8 and TRBJ1-5, the CDR3 gives the full variable domain: EAGVTQSPTHLIKTRGQQATLRCSPISGHTSVYWYQQALGLGLQFLLWYDEGEERNRGNFPPRFSGRQFPNYSSELNVNALELEDSALYLCASSFGRYSNQPQHFGDGTRLSIL.